The sequence of this T cell receptor (beta chain) was determined in a study of blood T cell repertoires in COVID-19. TCRdb's table, derived via immunoSEQ multiplex PCR, lists solely in-frame clones and lacks some. The repertoire holds fewer than 350,000 clones, with 86% as singletons. The CDR3 has 13 amino acids. Between the trimmed V and J ends, which lost 3 bases and 7 bases, there was a span of 10 bases. Germline assignment: CDR1 SGHDN and CDR2 FVKESK. The sequenced material came from peripheral blood. The receptor was isolated from a woman aged 30 to 39 with COVID-19, enrolled during active disease. The rearrangement links TRBV14 to TRBJ2-1; TRBD2 might be the D (6 bases). CDR3 nucleotides: TGTGCCAGCAGCCAGGCGGGGAGGAATGAGCAGTTCTTC. Residues: CASSQAGRNEQFF.